The 4 T cell receptor beta chains below come from one sample, sequenced in a study of cytomegalovirus exposure and HLA in healthy donors. The PCR ran on 60 Vbeta and 13 Jbeta primers. Profiled with immunoSEQ multiplex PCR; TCRdb holds only in-frame clones, not every one. The sample's table shows roughly 120,000 clones. The material sequenced was PBMCs. Receptors originate from a man in his forties in good health and CMV-seronegative.

With regard to this clone: One junction end disagrees with the germline gene, perhaps due to a read error. The chain is built from TRBV7-7 and TRBJ2-5, with D possibly TRBD2 on 6 matching bases. Germline values: CDR1 SSHAT, CDR2 FNYEAQ (reference sequence). CDR3 length: 15 residues. Written as DNA, the CDR3 is TGTGCTAGCAGCACCTTAGGTAGCGGCCAAGAGACCCAGTACTTC. Translating it yields CASSTLGSGQETQYF.

The chain has TRBV29-1 and TRBJ2-7; 8 positions agree with TRBD1. This CDR3 is 12 amino acids long. V was pared by 7 bases and J by 4 bases, with 6 bases of the junction left unmatched. Germline V gives CDR1 SQVTM, CDR2 ANQGSEA. The DNA for the CDR3 is TGCAGCGCCGGGACAGGAGTGTACGAGCAGTACTTC. This sequence encodes CSAGTGVYEQYF.

V is TRBV7-2 and J is TRBJ2-7; D is perhaps TRBD2 (5 bases). The CDR3 is made up of 12 amino acids. Looked up from germline, CDR1 is SGHTA and CDR2 is FQGNSA. Trimming took 3 bases from V and 9 from J, leaving 12 bases between them. CDR3 protein: CASSFSFGVQYF. The CDR3 region has the DNA TGTGCCAGCAGCTTCTCCTTCGGGGTGCAGTACTTC.

This rearrangement joins TRBV10-3 to TRBJ1-1, with no clear D. Germline V lookup: CDR1 ENHRY, CDR2 SYGVKD. The CDR3 loop spans 13 amino acids. V lost 9 bases and J 2 bases, leaving 13 bases between the germline ends. The CDR3 nucleotides are TGTGCCATTGAACAGAACCCAAACACTGAAGCTTTCTTT. Residues: CAIEQNPNTEAFF.